These 16 T cell receptor beta chains came from one sample sequenced in a study of CD8+CD57+ T cells in acquired aplastic anemia. CD8+CD57+ cell expansion, shown by flow cytometry, had occurred in the patients selected for sequencing. Using genomic DNA as the template, TCR beta VDJ and CDR3 profiling was carried out. TCRdb itself ran the reads through MiXCR, one entry per CDR3 protein. The sample includes around 210,000 distinct CDR3 sequences, roughly two thirds of them seen just once. Sequencing was done on a sample of sorted CD4+, CD8+, or CD8+CD57+ T cells (not recorded which) from PBMCs. Receptor source: a human donor with aplastic anemia.

This clonotype has only one observation. The chain has TRBV9 and TRBJ1-2; the D is unclear. This CDR3 is built from 13 residues. CDR1 is SGDLS, CDR2 YYNGEE, per germline. V was pared by 0 bases and J by 8 bases, with 11 bases between. The chain's CDR3 is CASSVVGSGGYTF. CDR3 nucleotide sequence: TGTGCCAGCAGCGTAGTCGGGTCCGGGGGCTACACCTTC.

The chain has TRBV29-1 and TRBJ2-3; D gene uncertain. The CDR3 runs 12 residues. V lost 5 bases, J lost 1 base, and 7 bases lay in between. Germline values: CDR1 SQVTM, CDR2 ANQGSEA. CDR3 amino acids: CSVYLGTDTQYF. DNA for the CDR3: TGCAGCGTTTACCTGGGCACAGATACGCAGTATTTT.

This clonotype was seen many times. J is TRBJ1-1 and V is TRBV5-5; D not resolved. This CDR3 has 15 amino acids. Germline V gene lookup returns CDR1 SGHKS and CDR2 YYEKEE (reference sequence). V was trimmed by 0 bases and J by 4 bases, leaving 13 bases between them. The CDR3 nucleotides are TGTGCCAGCAGCTTGGGAGGGCCCTTGGTCACTGAAGCTTTCTTT. Encoded protein: CASSLGGPLVTEAFF.

This clonotype was seen only a few times. The CDR3 sequence: CASSAQGLAANEQFF. CDR3 DNA sequence: TGTGCCAGTAGTGCACAGGGACTAGCGGCGAATGAGCAGTTCTTC. J is TRBJ2-1 and V is TRBV19; 11 bases match TRBD2. V shed 5 bases and J 7 bases; nucleotides not matched to a gene: 7. The CDR3 extends over 15 amino acids. Germline V gene sequence: CDR1 LNHDA, CDR2 SQIVND (reference sequence).

The V gene is TRBV6-2 or TRBV6-3, the J gene TRBJ2-2; D is unresolved. Germline V lookup: CDR1 MNHEY, CDR2 SVGEGT. Trimming shortened V by 6 bases and J by 1 base, and 18 bases separated the two germline ends. This CDR3 is 17 amino acids long. The CDR3 region has the DNA TGTGCCAGCAGCCCCCGCACCGGGTTTGGGAACACCGGGGAGCTGTTTTTT. This sequence encodes CASSPRTGFGNTGELFF.

At least ten counts were recorded for this clonotype. This rearrangement joins TRBV20-1 to TRBJ1-6, with unresolved D. V shed 0 bases and J shed 5 bases, with 8 bases lying between them. This CDR3 is built from 14 residues. In germline, CDR1 is DFQATT, CDR2 SNEGSKA (reference sequence). This chain's CDR3 is CSARDSADNSPLHF. In nucleotides, the CDR3 is TGCAGTGCTAGAGATTCGGCTGATAATTCACCCCTCCACTTT.

V is TRBV7-9 and J is TRBJ1-4; 7 positions match TRBD1. V was pared by 5 bases and J by 5 bases, with 8 bases of the junction left unmatched. The CDR3 consists of 15 residues. Germline CDR1 and CDR2: SEHNR and FQNEAQ (reference sequence). CDR3 nucleotide sequence: TGTGCCAGCAGCGTATCCGGGACAGAAAATGAAAAACTGTTTTTT. This codes for CASSVSGTENEKLFF.

V and J are TRBV7-8 and TRBJ2-7; no clear D. V was cut by 5 bases and J by 7 bases, with 15 bases left in between. This CDR3 has 13 residues. In germline, CDR1 is SGHVS, CDR2 FQNEAQ. The CDR3 reads CASSQTMEQEQYF. CDR3 coding DNA: TGTGCCAGCAGCCAAACAATGGAACAGGAGCAGTACTTC.

This chain uses TRBV7-2 with TRBJ1-2; 9 bases are a match to TRBD1. Germline CDR1 reads SGHTA; CDR2 reads FQGNSA. The CDR3 runs 15 residues. The trim removed 4 bases at V and 6 bases at J, leaving 9 bases unmatched. DNA of the CDR3: TGTGCCAGCAGCTCGAACCTAACAGGGGGCCATGGCTACACCTTC. Translating gives CASSSNLTGGHGYTF. Combining the CDR3 with reference TRBV7-2 and TRBJ1-2 gives the whole variable domain GAGVSQSPSNKVTEKGKDVELRCDPISGHTALYWYRQSLGQGLEFLIYFQGNSAPDKSGLPSDRFSAERTGGSVSTLTIQRTQQEDSAVYLCASSSNLTGGHGYTFGSGTRLTVV.

The chain is built from TRBV11-2 and TRBJ2-5, with a possible D match to TRBD2 (6 bases). V was cut by 0 bases and J by 5 bases, with 13 bases left in between. Looked up from germline, CDR1 is SGHAT and CDR2 is FQNNGV. The CDR3 consists of 15 residues. The CDR3 DNA reads TGTGCCAGCAGCTTAGATTCGGCGGGGATGGAGACCCAGTACTTC. Amino acids: CASSLDSAGMETQYF. The complete variable domain, with remaining parts taken from reference TRBV11-2 and TRBJ2-5, reads EAGVAQSPRYKIIEKRQSVAFWCNPISGHATLYWYQQILGQGPKLLIQFQNNGVVDDSQLPKDRFSAERLKGVDSTLKIQPAKLEDSAVYLCASSLDSAGMETQYFGPGTRLLVL.

This clonotype was detected only a few times. V usage is TRBV5-1 and J usage is TRBJ2-5; no firm D call. The V gene lost 0 bases and the J gene lost 2 bases, with 8 bases spanning the gap. Per germline, CDR1 SGHRS and CDR2 YFSETQ. The CDR3 contains 14 residues. CDR3 sequence reads: CASSLEGRQETQYF. CDR3 nucleotides: TGCGCCAGCAGCTTGGAAGGCAGGCAAGAGACCCAGTACTTC.

This chain joins TRBV7-9 and TRBJ1-2; D call uncertain. This CDR3 is built from 12 residues. V dropped 7 bases and J dropped 6 bases, with 12 bases sitting between them. Per germline, CDR1 SEHNR and CDR2 FQNEAQ (reference sequence). Here the CDR3 reads CASTVEAHGYTF. In nucleotides, the CDR3 is TGTGCCAGCACCGTGGAGGCCCATGGCTACACCTTC.

This sequence joins TRBV10-3 and TRBJ2-5; a possible D gene is TRBD1 (6 bases). From germline, CDR1 is ENHRY and CDR2 SYGVKD. V was clipped by 3 bases and J by 10 bases, with 21 bases between them. The CDR3 totals 15 residues. The CDR3 reads CAISEMTGVPGGQYF. DNA of the CDR3: TGTGCCATCAGTGAAATGACAGGAGTACCGGGCGGCCAGTACTTC.

The chain joins TRBV10-3 to TRBJ2-7, with D perhaps TRBD2 (5 bases). Germline CDR1 ENHRY, CDR2 SYGVKD. Between the trimmed V and J ends, which lost 0 bases and 3 bases, there was a span of 15 bases. CDR3 length: 16 amino acids. The chain's CDR3 is CAISESATTGNYEQYF. The CDR3 coding sequence is TGTGCCATCAGTGAGTCTGCGACTACCGGTAACTACGAGCAGTACTTC.

The chain is built from TRBV24-1 and TRBJ2-1; D gene uncertain. The ends were cut back, 3 bases at V and 6 bases at J, with 8 bases in the middle. The CDR3 runs to 13 residues. CDR1 is KGHDR, CDR2 SFDVKD, per germline. The CDR3 DNA is TGTGCCACCAGTGATCCTATCATCAATGAGCAGTTCTTC. Translating it yields CATSDPIINEQFF.

J is TRBJ1-1 and V is TRBV9, with TRBD1 as a possible D gene (5 bases). This CDR3 is built from 15 residues. With 5 bases removed from V and 2 bases from J, the gap between germline ends came to 16 bases. From germline, CDR1 is SGDLS and CDR2 YYNGEE. CDR3 sequence: CASSLRRTSNTEAFF. In nucleotides, the CDR3 is TGTGCCAGCAGTCTTCGAAGGACATCTAACACTGAAGCTTTCTTT.